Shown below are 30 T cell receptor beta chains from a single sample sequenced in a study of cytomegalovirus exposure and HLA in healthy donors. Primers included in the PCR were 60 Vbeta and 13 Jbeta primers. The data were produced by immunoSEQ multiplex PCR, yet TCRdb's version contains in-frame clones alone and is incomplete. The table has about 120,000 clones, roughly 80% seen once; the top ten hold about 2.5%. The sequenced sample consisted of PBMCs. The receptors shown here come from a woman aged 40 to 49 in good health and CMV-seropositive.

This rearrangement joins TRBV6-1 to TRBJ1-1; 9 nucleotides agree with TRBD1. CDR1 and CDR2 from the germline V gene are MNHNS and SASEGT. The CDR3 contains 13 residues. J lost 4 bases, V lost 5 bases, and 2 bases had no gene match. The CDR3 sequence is CASSLDRGTEAFF. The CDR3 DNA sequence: TGTGCCAGCAGTTTGGACAGGGGCACTGAAGCTTTCTTT.

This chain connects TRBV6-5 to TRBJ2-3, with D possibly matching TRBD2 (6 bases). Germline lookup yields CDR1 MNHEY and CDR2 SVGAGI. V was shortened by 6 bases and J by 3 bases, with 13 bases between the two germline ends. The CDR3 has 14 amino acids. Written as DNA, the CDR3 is TGTGCCAGCAGCTACGGGAGTCCGACAGATACGCAGTATTTT. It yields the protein CASSYGSPTDTQYF.

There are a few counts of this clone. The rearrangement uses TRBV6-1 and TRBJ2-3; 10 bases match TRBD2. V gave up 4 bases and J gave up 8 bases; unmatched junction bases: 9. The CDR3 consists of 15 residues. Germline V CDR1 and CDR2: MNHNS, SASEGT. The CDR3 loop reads CASSVSGGARGTQYF. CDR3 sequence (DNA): TGTGCCAGCAGTGTCAGCGGGGGGGCCAGGGGTACGCAGTATTTT.

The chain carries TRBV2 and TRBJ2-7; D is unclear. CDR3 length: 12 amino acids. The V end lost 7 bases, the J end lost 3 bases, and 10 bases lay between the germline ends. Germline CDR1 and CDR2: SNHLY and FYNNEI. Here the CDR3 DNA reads TGTGCCAGCACAGAAACCGTCTACGAGCAGTACTTC. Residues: CASTETVYEQYF. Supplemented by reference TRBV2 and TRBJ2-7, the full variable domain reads EPEVTQTPSHQVTQMGQEVILRCVPISNHLYFYWYRQILGQKVEFLVSFYNNEISEKSEIFDDQFSVERPDGSNFTLKIRSTKLEDSAMYFCASTETVYEQYFGPGTRLTVT.

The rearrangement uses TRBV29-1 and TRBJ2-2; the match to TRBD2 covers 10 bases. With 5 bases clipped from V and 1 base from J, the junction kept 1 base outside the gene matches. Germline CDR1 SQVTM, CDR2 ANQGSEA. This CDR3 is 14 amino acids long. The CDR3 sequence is CSVRTSGNTGELFF. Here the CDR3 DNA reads TGCAGCGTTCGGACTAGCGGGAACACCGGGGAGCTGTTTTTT.

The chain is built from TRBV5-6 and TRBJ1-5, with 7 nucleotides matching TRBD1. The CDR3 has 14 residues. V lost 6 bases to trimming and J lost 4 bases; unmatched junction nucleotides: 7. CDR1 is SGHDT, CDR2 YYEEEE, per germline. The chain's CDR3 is CASTRTGGNQPQHF. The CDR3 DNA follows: TGTGCCAGCACAAGGACAGGAGGAAATCAGCCCCAGCATTTT. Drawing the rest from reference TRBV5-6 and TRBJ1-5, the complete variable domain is DAGVTQSPTHLIKTRGQQVTLRCSPKSGHDTVSWYQQALGQGPQFIFQYYEEEERQRGNFPDRFSGHQFPNYSSELNVNALLLGDSALYLCASTRTGGNQPQHFGDGTRLSIL.

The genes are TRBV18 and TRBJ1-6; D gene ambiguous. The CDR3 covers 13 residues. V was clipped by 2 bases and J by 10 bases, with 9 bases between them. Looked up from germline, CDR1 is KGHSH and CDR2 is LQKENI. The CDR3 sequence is CASSPGLASPLHF. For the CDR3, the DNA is TGTGCCAGCTCACCAGGTCTTGCGTCACCCCTCCACTTT.

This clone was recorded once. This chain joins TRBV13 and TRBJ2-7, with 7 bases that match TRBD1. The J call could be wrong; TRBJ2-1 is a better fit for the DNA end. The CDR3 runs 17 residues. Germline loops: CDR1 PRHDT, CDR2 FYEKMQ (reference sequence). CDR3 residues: CASSPRAGDRTYNEQFF. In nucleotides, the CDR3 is TGTGCCAGCAGCCCTAGGGCCGGGGACAGAACCTACAATGAGCAGTTCTTC.

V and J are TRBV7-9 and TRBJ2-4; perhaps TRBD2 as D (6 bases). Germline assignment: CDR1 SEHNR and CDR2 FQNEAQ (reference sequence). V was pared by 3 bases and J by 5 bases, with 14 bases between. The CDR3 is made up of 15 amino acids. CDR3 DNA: TGTGCCAGCAGCTTGACAGCGGGTGCCCAAAACATTCAGTACTTC. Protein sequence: CASSLTAGAQNIQYF.

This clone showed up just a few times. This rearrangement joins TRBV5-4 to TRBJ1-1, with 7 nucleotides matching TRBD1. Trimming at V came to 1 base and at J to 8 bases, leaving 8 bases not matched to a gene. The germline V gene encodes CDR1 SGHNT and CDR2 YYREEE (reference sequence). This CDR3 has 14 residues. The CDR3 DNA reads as TGTGCCAGCAGCTTGCCCCAGGGGGGAACGGAAGCTTTCTTT. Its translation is CASSLPQGGTEAFF.

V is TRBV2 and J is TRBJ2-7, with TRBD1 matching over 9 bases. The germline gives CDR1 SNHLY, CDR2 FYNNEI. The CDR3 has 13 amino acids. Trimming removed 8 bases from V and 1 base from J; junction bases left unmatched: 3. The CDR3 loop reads CASYRGLSYEQYF. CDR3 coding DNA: TGTGCCAGCTACAGGGGGCTGTCCTACGAGCAGTACTTC. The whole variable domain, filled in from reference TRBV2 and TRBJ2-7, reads EPEVTQTPSHQVTQMGQEVILRCVPISNHLYFYWYRQILGQKVEFLVSFYNNEISEKSEIFDDQFSVERPDGSNFTLKIRSTKLEDSAMYFCASYRGLSYEQYFGPGTRLTVT.

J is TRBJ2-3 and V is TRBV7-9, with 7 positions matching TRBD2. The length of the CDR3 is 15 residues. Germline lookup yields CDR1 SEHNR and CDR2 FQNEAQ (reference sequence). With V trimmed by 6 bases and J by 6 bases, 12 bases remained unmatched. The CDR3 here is CASSLRRGGPDTQYF. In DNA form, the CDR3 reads TGTGCCAGCAGTCTCCGGCGGGGAGGGCCGGATACGCAGTATTTT.

The CDR3 DNA follows: TGTGCCAGCAGCTTAGGCGTGGAGCCCCAGCATTTT. It codes for CASSLGVEPQHF. The chain employs TRBV7-2 and TRBJ1-5; unclear D gene. Germline loops: CDR1 SGHTA, CDR2 FQGNSA. CDR3 length: 12 amino acids. Trimming removed 1 base from V and 8 bases from J, with 6 bases in between.

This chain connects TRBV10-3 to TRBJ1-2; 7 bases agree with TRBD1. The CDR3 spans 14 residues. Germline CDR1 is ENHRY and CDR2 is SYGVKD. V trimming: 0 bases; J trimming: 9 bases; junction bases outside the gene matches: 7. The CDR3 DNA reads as TGTGCCATCAGTGAGTCCGTAACAGGGGTTCGCTACACCTTC. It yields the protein CAISESVTGVRYTF.

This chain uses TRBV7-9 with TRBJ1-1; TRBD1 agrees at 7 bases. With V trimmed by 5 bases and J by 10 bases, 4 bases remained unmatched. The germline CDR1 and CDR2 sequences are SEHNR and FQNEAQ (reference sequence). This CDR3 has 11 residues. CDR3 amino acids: CASSPGTVAFF. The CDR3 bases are TGTGCCAGCAGCCCCGGGACAGTAGCTTTCTTT.

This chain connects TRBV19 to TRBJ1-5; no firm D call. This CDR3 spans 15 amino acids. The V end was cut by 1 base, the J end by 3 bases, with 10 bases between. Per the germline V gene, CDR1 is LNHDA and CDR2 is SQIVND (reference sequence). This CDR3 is CASSIGNRPNQPQHF. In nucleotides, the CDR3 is TGTGCCAGTAGTATAGGAAACAGACCCAATCAGCCCCAGCATTTT.

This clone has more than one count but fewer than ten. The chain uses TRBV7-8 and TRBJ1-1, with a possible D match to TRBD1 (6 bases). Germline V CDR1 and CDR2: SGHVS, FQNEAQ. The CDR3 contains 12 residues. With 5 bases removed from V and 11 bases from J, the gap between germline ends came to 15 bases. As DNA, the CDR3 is TGTGCCAGCAGCGCAAACAGGGTGGAGGCTTTCTTT. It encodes CASSANRVEAFF.

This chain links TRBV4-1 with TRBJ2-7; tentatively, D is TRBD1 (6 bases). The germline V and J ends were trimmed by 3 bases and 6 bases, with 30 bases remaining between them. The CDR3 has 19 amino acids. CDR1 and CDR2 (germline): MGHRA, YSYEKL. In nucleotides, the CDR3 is TGCGCCAGCAGCCAGGGATTGTTACGCCGGGACAAACATACTGGCGAGCAGTACTTC. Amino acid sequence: CASSQGLLRRDKHTGEQYF.

This CDR3 is CRLGQGANYGYTF. CDR3 nucleotides: TGCAGATTGGGACAGGGGGCAAACTATGGCTACACCTTC. The chain employs TRBV29-1 and TRBJ1-2, with 12 positions matching TRBD1. The CDR3 covers 13 residues. Per the germline V gene, CDR1 is SQVTM and CDR2 is ANQGSEA.

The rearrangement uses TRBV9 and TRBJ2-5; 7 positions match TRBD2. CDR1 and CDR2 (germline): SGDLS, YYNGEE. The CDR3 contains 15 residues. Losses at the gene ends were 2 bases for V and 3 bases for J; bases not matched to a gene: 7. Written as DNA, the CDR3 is TGTGCCAGCAGCGTCCAGGGCGGGAGAGAAGAGACCCAGTACTTC. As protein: CASSVQGGREETQYF. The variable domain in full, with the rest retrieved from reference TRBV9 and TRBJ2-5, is DSGVTQTPKHLITATGQRVTLRCSPRSGDLSVYWYQQSLDQGLQFLIQYYNGEERAKGNILERFSAQQFPDLHSELNLSSLELGDSALYFCASSVQGGREETQYFGPGTRLLVL.

The CDR3 DNA reads TGTGCCAGCAGCCCCTCGACAGGCTCCTACGAGCAGTACTTC. Translation: CASSPSTGSYEQYF. The chain links TRBV11-3 to TRBJ2-7; possible D gene TRBD1, 6 bases. CDR3 size: 14 residues. The V and J ends lost 5 bases and 0 bases respectively, with 11 bases between them. The germline CDR1 and CDR2 sequences are SGHNT and YENEEA.

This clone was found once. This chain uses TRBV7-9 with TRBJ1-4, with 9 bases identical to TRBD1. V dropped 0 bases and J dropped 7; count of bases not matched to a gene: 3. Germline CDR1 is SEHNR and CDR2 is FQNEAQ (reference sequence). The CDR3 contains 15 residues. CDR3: CASSLADRGREKLFF. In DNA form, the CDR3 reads TGTGCCAGCAGCTTAGCGGACAGGGGACGTGAAAAACTGTTTTTT. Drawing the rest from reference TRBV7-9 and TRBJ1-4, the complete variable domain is DTGVSQNPRHKITKRGQNVTFRCDPISEHNRLYWYRQTLGQGPEFLTYFQNEAQLEKSRLLSDRFSAERPKGSFSTLEIQRTEQGDSAMYLCASSLADRGREKLFFGSGTQLSVL.

CDR3 amino acids: CASSGGTSGYETQYF. CDR3 nucleotide sequence: TGTGCCAGTAGTGGGGGGACTAGCGGGTACGAGACCCAGTACTTC. The chain joins TRBV19 to TRBJ2-5, with 12 bases matching TRBD2. The CDR3 loop spans 15 amino acids. The V gene's germline CDR1 is LNHDA and CDR2 SQIVND (reference sequence). The V and J ends lost 5 bases and 5 bases, in that order; junction bases with no gene match: 6.

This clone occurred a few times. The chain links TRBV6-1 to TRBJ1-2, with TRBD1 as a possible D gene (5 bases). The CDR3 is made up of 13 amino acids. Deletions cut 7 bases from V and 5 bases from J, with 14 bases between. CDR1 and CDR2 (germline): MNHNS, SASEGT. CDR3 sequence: CASTVSGAYGYTF. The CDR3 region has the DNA TGTGCCAGCACCGTGAGTGGGGCGTATGGCTACACCTTC.

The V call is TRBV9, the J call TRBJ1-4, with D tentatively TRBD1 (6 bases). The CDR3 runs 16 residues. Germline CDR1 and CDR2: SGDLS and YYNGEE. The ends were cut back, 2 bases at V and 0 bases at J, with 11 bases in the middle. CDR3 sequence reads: CASSVNGQPTNEKLFF. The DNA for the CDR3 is TGTGCCAGCAGCGTCAATGGACAGCCAACTAATGAAAAACTGTTTTTT. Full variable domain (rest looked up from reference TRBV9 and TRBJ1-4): DSGVTQTPKHLITATGQRVTLRCSPRSGDLSVYWYQQSLDQGLQFLIQYYNGEERAKGNILERFSAQQFPDLHSELNLSSLELGDSALYFCASSVNGQPTNEKLFFGSGTQLSVL.

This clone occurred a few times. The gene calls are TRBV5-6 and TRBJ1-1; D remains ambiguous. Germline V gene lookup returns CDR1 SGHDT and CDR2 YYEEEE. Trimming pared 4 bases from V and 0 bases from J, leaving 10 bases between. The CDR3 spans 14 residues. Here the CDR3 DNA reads TGTGCCAGCAGCCCCCTCAGGATGAACACTGAAGCTTTCTTT. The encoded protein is CASSPLRMNTEAFF.

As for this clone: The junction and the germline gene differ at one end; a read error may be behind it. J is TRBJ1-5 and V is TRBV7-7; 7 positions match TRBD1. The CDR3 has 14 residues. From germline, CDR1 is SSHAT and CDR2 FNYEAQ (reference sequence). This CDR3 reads CASSLDRVPAPQHF. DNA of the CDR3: TGTGCTAGCAGCCTCGACAGGGTTCCCGCGCCCCAGCATTTT.

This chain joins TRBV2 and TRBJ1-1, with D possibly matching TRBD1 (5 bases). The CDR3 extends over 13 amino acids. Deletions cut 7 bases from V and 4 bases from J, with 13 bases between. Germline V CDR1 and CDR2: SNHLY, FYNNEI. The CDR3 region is CASTTQGGTEAFF. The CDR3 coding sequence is TGTGCCAGCACCACTCAGGGAGGCACTGAAGCTTTCTTT.

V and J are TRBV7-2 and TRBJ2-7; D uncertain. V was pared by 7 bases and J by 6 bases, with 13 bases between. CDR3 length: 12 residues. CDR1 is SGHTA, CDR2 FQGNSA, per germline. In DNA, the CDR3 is TGTGCCAGCACCCGAGATTACGGCGAGCAGTACTTC. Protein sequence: CASTRDYGEQYF.

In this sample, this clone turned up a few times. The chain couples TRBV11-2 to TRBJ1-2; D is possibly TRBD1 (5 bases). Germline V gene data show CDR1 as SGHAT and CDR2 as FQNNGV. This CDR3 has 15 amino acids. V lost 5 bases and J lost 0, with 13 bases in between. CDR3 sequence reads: CASSLFKGTNYGYTF. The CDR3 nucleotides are TGTGCCAGCAGCCTTTTTAAGGGGACTAACTATGGCTACACCTTC.